The clone carrying this T cell receptor beta chain has only a few counts. No antigen is known for it. The study reverse transcribed the entire isolated RNA, so it sequenced expressed TCRB transcripts. Sequencing used immunoSEQ multiplex PCR; TCRdb keeps in-frame clones, though not all of them. The data show about 200,000 clones, roughly 10% seen once. This sample was taken from a study of beta chain features in type 1 diabetes. Turning to the study itself: The number of sorted cells examined across all samples was fewer than 110,000,000. Study findings and constraints: Patients with type 1 diabetes showed fewer VDJ junction insertions and more deletions.

Populations obtained by sorting all exceeded 98% purity. Trimming removed 3 bases at V and 2 bases at J, with 12 bases between. Germline V lookup: CDR1 WNHNN, CDR2 SYGVQD (reference sequence). This CDR3 contains 15 residues. The specimen sequenced was central memory CD4+ T cells from blood. The sequence was collected from a young man in good health. This rearrangement joins TRBV10-1 to TRBJ2-3; D unclear. CDR3 loop: CASSERVGDTDTQYF. DNA for the CDR3: TGCGCCAGCAGTGAACGAGTGGGCGACACAGATACGCAGTATTTT.